This T cell receptor (beta chain) is from a study of blood T cells in healthy people across ages. A second PCR, run for 7 to 11 cycles, used a sample-barcoded 5' primer plus a J-beta primer mix. TCRdb passed the 5' RACE reads through MiXCR, listing each CDR3 protein once. The data hold roughly 800,000 distinct CDR3 sequences, with about a quarter observed a single time. The CDR3 is 14 residues long. With 3 bases removed from V and 3 bases from J, the gap between germline ends came to 9 bases. Germline CDR1 KGHSH, CDR2 LQKENI. Healthy Russian Caucasian donors spanned ages about 6 to 100 years. These same data were also listed under a study on T cells of mothers and their children.

The gene calls are TRBV18 and TRBJ1-5; TRBD1 might be the D (5 bases). This clonotype was obtained from a boy aged 5-17 years in good health. Sequencing was done on a sample of blood. The CDR3 loop reads CASSPGTYNQPQHF. CDR3 nucleotides: TGTGCCAGCTCACCCGGGACCTACAATCAGCCCCAGCATTTT.